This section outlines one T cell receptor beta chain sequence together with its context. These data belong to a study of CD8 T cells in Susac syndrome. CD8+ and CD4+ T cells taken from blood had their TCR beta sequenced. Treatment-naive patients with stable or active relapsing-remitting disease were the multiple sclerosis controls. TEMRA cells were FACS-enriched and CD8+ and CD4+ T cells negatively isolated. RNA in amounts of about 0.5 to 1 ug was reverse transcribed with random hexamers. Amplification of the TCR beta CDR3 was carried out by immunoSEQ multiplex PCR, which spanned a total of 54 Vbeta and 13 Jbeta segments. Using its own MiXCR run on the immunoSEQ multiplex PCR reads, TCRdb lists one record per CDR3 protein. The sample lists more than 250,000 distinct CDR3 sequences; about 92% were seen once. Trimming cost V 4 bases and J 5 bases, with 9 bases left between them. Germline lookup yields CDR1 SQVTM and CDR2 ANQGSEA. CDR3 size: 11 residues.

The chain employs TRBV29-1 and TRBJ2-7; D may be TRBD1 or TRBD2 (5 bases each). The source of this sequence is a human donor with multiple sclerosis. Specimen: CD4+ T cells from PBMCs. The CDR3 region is CSVARDHEQYF. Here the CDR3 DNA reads TGCAGCGTTGCCAGGGACCACGAGCAGTACTTC.